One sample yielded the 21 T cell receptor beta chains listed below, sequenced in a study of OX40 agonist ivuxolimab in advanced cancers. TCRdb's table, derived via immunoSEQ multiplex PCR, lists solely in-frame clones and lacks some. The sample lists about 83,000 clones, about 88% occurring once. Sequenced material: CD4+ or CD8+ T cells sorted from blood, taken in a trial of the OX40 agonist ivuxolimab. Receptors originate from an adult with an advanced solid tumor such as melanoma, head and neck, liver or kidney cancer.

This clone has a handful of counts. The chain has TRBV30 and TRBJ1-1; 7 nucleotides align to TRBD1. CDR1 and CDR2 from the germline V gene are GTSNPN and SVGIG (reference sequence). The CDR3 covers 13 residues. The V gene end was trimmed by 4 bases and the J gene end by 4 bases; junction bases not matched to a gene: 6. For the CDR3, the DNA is TGTGCCTGGACCAGGGGGGCGATCACTGAAGCTTTCTTT. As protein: CAWTRGAITEAFF.

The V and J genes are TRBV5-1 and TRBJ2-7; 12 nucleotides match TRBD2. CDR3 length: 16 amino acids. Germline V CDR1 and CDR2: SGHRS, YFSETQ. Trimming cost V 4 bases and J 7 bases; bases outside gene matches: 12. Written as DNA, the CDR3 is TGCGCCAGCAGCCCTCCCGCTAGCGGGGGGGGTCGGGAGCAGTACTTC. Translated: CASSPPASGGGREQYF.

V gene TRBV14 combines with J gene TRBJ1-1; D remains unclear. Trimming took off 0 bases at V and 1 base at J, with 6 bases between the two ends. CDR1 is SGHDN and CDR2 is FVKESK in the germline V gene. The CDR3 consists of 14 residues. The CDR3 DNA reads TGTGCCAGCAGCCAAGATTTACGGAACACTGAAGCTTTCTTT. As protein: CASSQDLRNTEAFF. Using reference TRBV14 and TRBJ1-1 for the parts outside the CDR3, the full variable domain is EAGVTQFPSHSVIEKGQTVTLRCDPISGHDNLYWYRRVMGKEIKFLLHFVKESKQDESGMPNNRFLAERTGGTYSTLKVQPAELEDSGVYFCASSQDLRNTEAFFGQGTRLTVV.

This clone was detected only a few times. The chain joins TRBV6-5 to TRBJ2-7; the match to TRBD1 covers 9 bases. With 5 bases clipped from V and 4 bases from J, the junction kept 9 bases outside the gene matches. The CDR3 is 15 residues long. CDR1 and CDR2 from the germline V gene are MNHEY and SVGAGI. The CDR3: CASSPDRGRDYEQYF. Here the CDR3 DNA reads TGTGCCAGCAGTCCGGACAGGGGCCGGGATTACGAGCAGTACTTC.

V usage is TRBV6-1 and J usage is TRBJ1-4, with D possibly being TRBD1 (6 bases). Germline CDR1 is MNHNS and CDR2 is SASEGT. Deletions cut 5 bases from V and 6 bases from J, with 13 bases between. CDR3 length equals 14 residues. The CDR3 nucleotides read TGTGCCAGCAGTCGACAGGTGATAGATGAAAAACTGTTTTTT. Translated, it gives CASSRQVIDEKLFF.

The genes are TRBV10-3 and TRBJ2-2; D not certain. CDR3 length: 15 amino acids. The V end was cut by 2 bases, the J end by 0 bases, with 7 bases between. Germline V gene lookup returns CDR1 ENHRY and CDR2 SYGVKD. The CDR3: CAISEIVANTGELFF. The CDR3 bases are TGTGCCATCAGTGAGATAGTCGCGAACACCGGGGAGCTGTTTTTT.

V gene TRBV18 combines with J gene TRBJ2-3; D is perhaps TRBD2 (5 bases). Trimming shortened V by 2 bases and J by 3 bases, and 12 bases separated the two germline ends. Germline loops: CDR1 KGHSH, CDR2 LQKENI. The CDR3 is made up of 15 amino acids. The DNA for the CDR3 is TGTGCCAGCTCACCAGTGGCAGAGGGAACAGATACGCAGTATTTT. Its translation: CASSPVAEGTDTQYF.

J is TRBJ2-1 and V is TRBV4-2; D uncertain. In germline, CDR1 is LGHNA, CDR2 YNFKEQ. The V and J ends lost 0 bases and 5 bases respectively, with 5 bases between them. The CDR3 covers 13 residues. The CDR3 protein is CASSQDLHNEQFF. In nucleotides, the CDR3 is TGTGCCAGCAGCCAAGATCTCCACAATGAGCAGTTCTTC.

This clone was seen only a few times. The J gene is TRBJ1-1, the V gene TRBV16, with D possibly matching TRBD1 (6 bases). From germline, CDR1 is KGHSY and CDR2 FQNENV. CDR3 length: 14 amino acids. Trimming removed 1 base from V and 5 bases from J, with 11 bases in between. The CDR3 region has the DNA TGTGCCAGCAGCCAATTTACCGGGACAACTGAAGCTTTCTTT. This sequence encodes CASSQFTGTTEAFF.

This CDR3 reads CASSIGHLNNQPQHF. DNA of the CDR3: TGTGCCAGTAGTATCGGGCATCTGAACAATCAGCCCCAGCATTTT. The gene calls are TRBV19 and TRBJ1-5; D gene unclear. This CDR3 region has 15 residues. V gave up 3 bases and J gave up 3 bases, with 12 bases separating them. Germline V gene data show CDR1 as LNHDA and CDR2 as SQIVND (reference sequence). Together with reference TRBV19 and TRBJ1-5, the CDR3 gives the full variable domain: DGGITQSPKYLFRKEGQNVTLSCEQNLNHDAMYWYRQDPGQGLRLIYYSQIVNDFQKGDIAEGYSVSREKKESFPLTVTSAQKNPTAFYLCASSIGHLNNQPQHFGDGTRLSIL.

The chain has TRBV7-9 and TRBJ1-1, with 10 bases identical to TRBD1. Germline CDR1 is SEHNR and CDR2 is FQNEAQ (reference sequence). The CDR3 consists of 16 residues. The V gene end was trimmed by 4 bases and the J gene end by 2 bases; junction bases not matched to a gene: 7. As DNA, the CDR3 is TGTGCCAGCAGCTCTGTTAAGACAGGGGGCAACACTGAAGCTTTCTTT. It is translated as CASSSVKTGGNTEAFF.

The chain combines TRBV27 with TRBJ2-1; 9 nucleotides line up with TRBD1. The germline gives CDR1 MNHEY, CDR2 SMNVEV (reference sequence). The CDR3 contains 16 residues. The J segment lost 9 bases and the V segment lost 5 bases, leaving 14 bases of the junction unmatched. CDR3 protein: CASSPRGTGFKVEQFF. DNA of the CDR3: TGTGCCAGCAGTCCCCGTGGGACAGGGTTCAAGGTTGAGCAGTTCTTC.

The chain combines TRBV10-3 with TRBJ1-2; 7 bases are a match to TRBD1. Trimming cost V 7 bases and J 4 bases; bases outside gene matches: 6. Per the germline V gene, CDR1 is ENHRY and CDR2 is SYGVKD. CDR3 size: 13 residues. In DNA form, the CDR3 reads TGTGCCATCACCCCGGACAGGTTCTATGGCTACACCTTC. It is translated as CAITPDRFYGYTF.

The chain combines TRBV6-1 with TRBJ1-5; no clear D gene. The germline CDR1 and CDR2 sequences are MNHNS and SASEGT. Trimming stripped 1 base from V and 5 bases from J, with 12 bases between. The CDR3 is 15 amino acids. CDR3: CASSEERKWDQPQHF. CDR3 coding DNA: TGTGCCAGCAGTGAAGAGAGGAAATGGGATCAGCCCCAGCATTTT.

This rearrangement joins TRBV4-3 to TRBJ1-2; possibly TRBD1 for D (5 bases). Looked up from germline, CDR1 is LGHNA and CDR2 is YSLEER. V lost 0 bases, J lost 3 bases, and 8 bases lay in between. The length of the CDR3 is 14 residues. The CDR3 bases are TGCGCCAGCAGCCAAGAAACAGGTGACTATGGCTACACCTTC. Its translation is CASSQETGDYGYTF.

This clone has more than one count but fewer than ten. CDR3 region: CASSSTRAGAGELFF. The CDR3 DNA reads as TGTGCCAGCAGTTCCACCCGAGCGGGGGCCGGGGAGCTGTTTTTT. The V gene is TRBV7-3, the J gene TRBJ2-2; 8 positions agree with TRBD2. V shed 6 bases and J 6 bases; nucleotides not matched to a gene: 9. CDR1 SGHTA and CDR2 FQGTGA come from the germline V gene. This CDR3 spans 15 amino acids.

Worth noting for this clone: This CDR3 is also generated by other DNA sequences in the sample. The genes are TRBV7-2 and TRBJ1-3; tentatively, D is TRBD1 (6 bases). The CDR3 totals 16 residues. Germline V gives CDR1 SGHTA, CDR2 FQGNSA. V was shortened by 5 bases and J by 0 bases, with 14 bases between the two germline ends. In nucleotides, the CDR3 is TGTGCCAGCAGCCTGACTGGGGGCAGCTCTGGAAACACCATATATTTT. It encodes CASSLTGGSSGNTIYF.

The CDR3 nucleotides read TGTGCCAGCAGCTCTACGACGGTAAACTCTGGAAACACCATATATTTT. It is translated as CASSSTTVNSGNTIYF. The J gene is TRBJ1-3, the V gene TRBV5-5; no firm D call. V lost 3 bases, J lost 0 bases, and 13 bases lay in between. The germline gives CDR1 SGHKS, CDR2 YYEKEE (reference sequence). The CDR3 has 16 residues.

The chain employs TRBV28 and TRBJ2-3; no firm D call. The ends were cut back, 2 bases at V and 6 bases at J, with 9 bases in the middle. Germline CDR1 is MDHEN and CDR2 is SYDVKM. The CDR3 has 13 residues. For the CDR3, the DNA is TGTGCCAGCAGTTTAAGTTCGACTGATACGCAGTATTTT. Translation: CASSLSSTDTQYF.

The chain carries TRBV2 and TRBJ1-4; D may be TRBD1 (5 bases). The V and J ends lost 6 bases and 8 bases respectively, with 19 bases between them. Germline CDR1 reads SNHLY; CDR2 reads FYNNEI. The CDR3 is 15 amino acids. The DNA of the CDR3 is TGTGCCAGCAGCCAACAGGAAGCGCAGGTGGAAAAACTGTTTTTT. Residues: CASSQQEAQVEKLFF.

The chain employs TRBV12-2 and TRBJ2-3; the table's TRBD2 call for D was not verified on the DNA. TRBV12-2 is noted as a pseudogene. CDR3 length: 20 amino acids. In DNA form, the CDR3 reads TGTGCAAGTCGCTCGACTAGGGGGGGACTCCCTTACCTCTTCACAGATACGCAGTATTTT. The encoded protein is CASRSTRGGLPYLFTDTQYF.